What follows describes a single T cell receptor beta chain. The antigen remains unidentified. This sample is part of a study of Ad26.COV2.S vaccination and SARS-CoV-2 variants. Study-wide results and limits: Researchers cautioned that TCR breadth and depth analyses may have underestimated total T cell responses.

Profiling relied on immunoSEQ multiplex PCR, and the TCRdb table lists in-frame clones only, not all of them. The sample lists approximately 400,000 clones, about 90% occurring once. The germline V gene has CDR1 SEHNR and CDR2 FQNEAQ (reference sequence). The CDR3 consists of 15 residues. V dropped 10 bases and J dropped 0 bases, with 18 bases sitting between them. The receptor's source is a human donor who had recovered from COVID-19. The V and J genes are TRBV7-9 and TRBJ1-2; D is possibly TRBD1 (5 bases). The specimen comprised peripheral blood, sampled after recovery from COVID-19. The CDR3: CATPGGREANYGYTF. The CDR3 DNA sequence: TGTGCCACCCCGGGGGGTAGGGAGGCTAACTATGGCTACACCTTC.